This T cell receptor (beta chain) was captured in a study of human T cells and chemical hapten exposure. Time point specified: pre-sensitization, week 0. The treatment here: therapeutic diphenylcyclopropenone sensitization with weekly scalp DPC. This clonotype was counted at least ten times. For the library, individual cDNA molecules each received unique molecular identifiers. TCRdb re-called the RACE reads through MiXCR, storing one row per CDR3 protein. The table lists 95,000 to 150,000 distinct CDR3 sequences, approximately 13% of them singletons, with about 3% in the top ten. The CDR3 is 14 residues long. Between the trimmed V and J ends, which lost 5 bases and 7 bases, there was a span of 15 bases. Per germline, CDR1 SGHVS and CDR2 FNYEAQ.

The chain combines TRBV7-6 with TRBJ2-1; D is possibly TRBD2 (5 bases). This sequence originates from a woman aged 18-35 years with alopecia areata. Some clones in this sample may be carry-over from other donors' samples. The specimen comprised whole blood, sampled in connection with sensitization to the hapten diphenylcyclopropenone (DPC). This CDR3 reads CASSPGIFANEQFF. Written as DNA, the CDR3 is TGTGCCAGCAGCCCCGGGATTTTTGCGAATGAGCAGTTCTTC.